This is a list of T cell receptor beta chains from one sample in a study of blood T cell repertoires in COVID-19. This table comes from immunoSEQ multiplex PCR, and its TCRdb copy is limited to in-frame clones, with some not included. The sample lists 60,000 to 65,000 clones; 90% were seen once. What was sequenced was peripheral blood. The receptor set was obtained from a woman older than 75 with active COVID-19. The CDR3 runs from the conserved cysteine through the conserved F or W. Fields, in order: V gene, J gene, D gene, clone size, CDR3 protein, CDR3 DNA. D genes are given only for firm matches. Some rows have no size entry. The others give once, few or many, or a class for an expanded clone.

TRBV3-1/TRBV3-2	TRBJ1-1	-	-	CASSQDGVGTKAFF	TGTGCCAGCAGCCAAGACGGAGTCGGGACAAAAGCTTTCTTT
TRBV5-5	TRBJ2-3	TRBD2	-	CASSVRGPLAGGRTDTQYF	TGTGCCAGCAGCGTACGGGGCCCTCTAGCGGGGGGACGCACAGATACGCAGTATTTT
TRBV19	TRBJ2-7	-	-	CASSIADYEQYF	TGTGCCAGTAGTATTGCGGACTACGAGCAGTACTTC
TRBV9	TRBJ2-3	TRBD2	-	CASSVRAGVSTDTQYF	TGTGCCAGCAGCGTACGTGCGGGGGTCAGCACAGATACGCAGTATTTT
TRBV5-1	TRBJ1-1	-	-	CASSSGPGQYISEAFF	TGCGCCAGCAGCTCGGGTCCAGGACAGTATATTTCGGAAGCTTTCTTT
TRBV2	TRBJ1-2	-	-	CASSEAPGYAANYGYTF	TGTGCCAGCAGTGAAGCTCCAGGGTACGCGGCTAACTATGGCTACACCTTC
TRBV29-1	TRBJ2-3	-	-	CSGERTDTQYF	TGCAGCGGGGAGCGGACAGATACGCAGTATTTT
TRBV10-3	TRBJ2-3	TRBD2	-	CATQQMGLASDTQYF	TGTGCCACCCAACAGATGGGACTAGCGTCAGATACGCAGTATTTT
TRBV28	TRBJ1-3	TRBD1	-	CASKEGAGGNTIYF	TGTGCCAGCAAGGAGGGGGCGGGTGGAAACACCATATATTTT
TRBV19	TRBJ1-5	-	-	CASSIGQVRNQPQHF	TGTGCCAGTAGTATAGGTCAGGTGCGCAATCAGCCCCAGCATTTT
TRBV10-1	TRBJ1-6	-	few	CASSAAGGPLHF	TGCGCCAGCAGTGCGGCCGGGGGACCCCTCCACTTT
TRBV28	TRBJ1-1	-	-	CASSTGFVTEAFF	TGTGCCAGCAGTACAGGGTTTGTGACTGAAGCTTTCTTT
TRBV11-2	TRBJ2-3	TRBD2	-	CASTPLGSGGATDTQYF	TGTGCCAGCACCCCCCTCGGGAGCGGGGGGGCCACAGATACGCAGTATTTT
TRBV28	TRBJ1-4	TRBD1	-	CASSPGGLNEKLFF	TGTGCCAGCAGCCCAGGGGGCCTAAATGAAAAACTGTTTTTT
TRBV11-2	TRBJ2-5	TRBD1	-	CASSLEGGQGARETQYF	TGTGCCAGCAGCTTAGAGGGCGGACAGGGGGCTAGAGAGACCCAGTACTTC
TRBV5-4	TRBJ2-7	-	-	CASSSATTWGYEQYF	TGTGCCAGCAGCAGCGCGACTACCTGGGGCTACGAGCAGTACTTC
TRBV30	TRBJ1-2	-	-	CAWSVSRAYGYTF	TGTGCCTGGAGTGTGTCCAGGGCCTATGGCTACACCTTC
TRBV30	TRBJ2-7	TRBD2	-	CAWSSVGLASSYEQYF	TGTGCCTGGAGTTCCGTAGGACTAGCGAGCTCCTACGAGCAGTACTTC
TRBV5-5	TRBJ1-5	TRBD1	-	CASSPTGGGEGQPQHF	TGTGCCAGCAGCCCCACGGGAGGGGGCGAAGGACAGCCCCAGCATTTT
TRBV4-1	TRBJ2-3	-	-	CASSQAPRRGPDTQYF	TGCGCCAGCAGCCAAGCTCCCCGGCGGGGCCCAGATACGCAGTATTTT
TRBV27	TRBJ2-3	-	-	CASSPGLAFSTDTQYF	TGTGCCAGCAGTCCGGGCCTAGCCTTCTCCACAGATACGCAGTATTTT
TRBV2	TRBJ1-2	-	many	CASSEASGSYGYTF	TGTGCCAGCAGTGAAGCATCGGGATCCTATGGCTACACCTTC
TRBV6-6	TRBJ1-5	-	-	CASSYPPWQGQPQHF	TGTGCCAGCAGTTACCCTCCTTGGCAGGGCCAGCCCCAGCATTTT
TRBV6-4	TRBJ1-1	-	-	CASSDPGTEAFF	TGTGCCAGCAGTGACCCCGGCACTGAAGCTTTCTTT
TRBV7-9	TRBJ2-3	TRBD2	once	CASSSLGLAETFKDTQYF	TGTGCCAGCAGCTCGCTGGGACTAGCGGAGACGTTCAAAGATACGCAGTATTTT
TRBV30	TRBJ2-7	TRBD2	-	CAWSPPGTINYEQYF	TGTGCCTGGAGTCCCCCCGGGACTATAAACTACGAGCAGTACTTC
TRBV6-1	TRBJ1-5	TRBD1	-	CASSETGTDQPQHF	TGTGCCAGCAGTGAGACAGGGACCGATCAGCCCCAGCATTTT
TRBV27	TRBJ2-1	-	-	CASNREKGNRNEQFF	TGTGCCAGCAATCGGGAGAAAGGGAATCGTAATGAGCAGTTCTTC
TRBV2	TRBJ2-1	TRBD1	-	CASRDPGTGLEQFF	TGTGCCAGCAGGGACCCCGGGACAGGGCTTGAGCAGTTCTTC
TRBV6-5	TRBJ1-5	-	once	CASSLLRGRQPQHF	TGTGCCAGCAGCCTATTAAGAGGGCGTCAGCCCCAGCATTTT
TRBV18	TRBJ2-7	TRBD2	-	CASSPGLADTYEQYF	TGTGCCAGCTCACCCGGACTAGCGGACACCTACGAGCAGTACTTC
TRBV9	TRBJ1-3	-	-	CASSARQFSGNTIYF	TGTGCCAGCAGTGCAAGACAGTTCTCTGGAAACACCATATATTTT
TRBV6-5	TRBJ2-7	-	-	CASSSKGSYEQYF	TGTGCCAGCAGTTCTAAGGGGTCCTACGAGCAGTACTTC
TRBV7-5	TRBJ1-5	-	-	CARSLKGGVMNQPQHF	TGTGCCAGAAGCCTCAAAGGGGGGGTTATGAATCAGCCCCAGCATTTT
TRBV28	TRBJ1-1	TRBD1	-	CASRPLWWTGQYTEAFF	TGTGCCAGCAGGCCGCTTTGGTGGACAGGACAGTACACTGAAGCTTTCTTT
TRBV27	TRBJ1-1	-	once	CASSLAWATEAFF	TGTGCCAGCAGTTTGGCTTGGGCCACTGAAGCTTTCTTT
TRBV9	TRBJ2-3	-	-	CASSGPSANTDTQYF	TGTGCCAGCAGCGGCCCTAGCGCCAACACAGATACGCAGTATTTT
TRBV18	TRBJ2-7	TRBD2	-	CASSPPSGRALSYEQYF	TGTGCCAGCTCACCACCATCCGGGAGGGCCCTTTCCTACGAGCAGTACTTC
TRBV10-3	TRBJ2-7	TRBD2	-	CAISVEAGGPTTTYEQYF	TGTGCCATCAGTGTAGAAGCGGGAGGGCCCACAACTACCTACGAGCAGTACTTC
TRBV24-1	TRBJ2-3	-	-	CATSPGQSTDTQYF	TGTGCCACCAGTCCGGGTCAATCGACAGATACGCAGTATTTT
TRBV2	TRBJ2-7	TRBD2	-	CASSERASGSYEQYF	TGTGCCAGCAGTGAAAGGGCTAGCGGGAGCTACGAGCAGTACTTC
TRBV18	TRBJ1-2	TRBD1	-	CASSSEGARAGGGYGYTF	TGTGCCAGCTCGTCAGAAGGGGCTCGAGCAGGGGGCGGATATGGCTACACCTTC